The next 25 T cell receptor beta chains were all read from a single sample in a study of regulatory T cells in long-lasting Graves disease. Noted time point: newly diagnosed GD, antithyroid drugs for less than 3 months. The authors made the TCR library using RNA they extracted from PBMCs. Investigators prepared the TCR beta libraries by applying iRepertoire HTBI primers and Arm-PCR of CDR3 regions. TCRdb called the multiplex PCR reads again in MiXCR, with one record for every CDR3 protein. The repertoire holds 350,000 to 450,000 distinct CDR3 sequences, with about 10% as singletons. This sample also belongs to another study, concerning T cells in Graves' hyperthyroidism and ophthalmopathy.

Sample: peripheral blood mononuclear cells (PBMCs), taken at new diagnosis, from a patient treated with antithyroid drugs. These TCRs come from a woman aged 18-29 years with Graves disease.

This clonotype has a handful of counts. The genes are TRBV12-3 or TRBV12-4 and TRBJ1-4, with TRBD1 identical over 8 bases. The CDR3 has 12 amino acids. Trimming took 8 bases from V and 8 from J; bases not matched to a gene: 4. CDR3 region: CASGRTGEKLFF. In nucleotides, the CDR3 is TGTGCCAGCGGGCGGACAGGGGAAAAACTGTTTTTT.

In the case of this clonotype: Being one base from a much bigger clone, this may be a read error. The CDR3 reads CAGSSRGENYGYTF. The DNA of the CDR3 is TGTGCCGGCAGTTCCCGAGGGGAAAACTATGGCTACACCTTC. The genes are TRBV6-9 and TRBJ1-2; maybe TRBD1 (5 bases). Germline assignment: CDR1 MNHGY and CDR2 SVAAGI. This CDR3 is 14 amino acids long.

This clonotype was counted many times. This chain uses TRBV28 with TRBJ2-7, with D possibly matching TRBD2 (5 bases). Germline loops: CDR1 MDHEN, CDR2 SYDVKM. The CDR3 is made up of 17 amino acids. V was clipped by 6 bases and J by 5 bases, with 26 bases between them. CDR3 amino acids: CASSSPGFVLGKDEQYV. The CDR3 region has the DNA TGTGCCAGCAGCTCCCCCGGATTCGTGCTCGGGAAAGACGAGCAGTACGTC.

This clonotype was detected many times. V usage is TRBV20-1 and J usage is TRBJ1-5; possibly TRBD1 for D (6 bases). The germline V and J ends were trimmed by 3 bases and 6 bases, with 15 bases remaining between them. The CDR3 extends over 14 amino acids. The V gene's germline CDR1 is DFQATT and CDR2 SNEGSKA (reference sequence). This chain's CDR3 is CSARTGAGGQPQHF. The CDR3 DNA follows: TGCAGTGCTAGGACAGGAGCTGGCGGTCAGCCCCAGCATTTT.

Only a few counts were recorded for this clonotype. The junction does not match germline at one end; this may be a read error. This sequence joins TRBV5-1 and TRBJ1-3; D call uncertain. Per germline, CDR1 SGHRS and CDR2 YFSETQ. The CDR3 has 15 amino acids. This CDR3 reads CASSLADRSGNTIYF. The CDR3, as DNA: TGTGCCAGCAGTCTGGCGGACCGCTCTGGAAACACCATATATTTT.

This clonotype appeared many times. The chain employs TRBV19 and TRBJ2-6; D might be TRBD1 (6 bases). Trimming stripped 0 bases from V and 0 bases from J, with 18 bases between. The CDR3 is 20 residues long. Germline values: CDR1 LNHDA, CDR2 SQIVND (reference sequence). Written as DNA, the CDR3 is TGTGCCAGTAGTATAGATCGAGGGACAATAGATATCTCTGGGGCCAACGTCCTGACTTTC. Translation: CASSIDRGTIDISGANVLTF.

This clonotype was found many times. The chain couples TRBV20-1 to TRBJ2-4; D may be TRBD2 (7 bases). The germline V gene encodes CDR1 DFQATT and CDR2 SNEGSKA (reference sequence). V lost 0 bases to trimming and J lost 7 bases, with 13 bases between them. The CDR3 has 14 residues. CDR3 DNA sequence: TGCAGTGCTAGAGACCGGGGGGCGGCCAACATTCAGTACTTC. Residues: CSARDRGAANIQYF.

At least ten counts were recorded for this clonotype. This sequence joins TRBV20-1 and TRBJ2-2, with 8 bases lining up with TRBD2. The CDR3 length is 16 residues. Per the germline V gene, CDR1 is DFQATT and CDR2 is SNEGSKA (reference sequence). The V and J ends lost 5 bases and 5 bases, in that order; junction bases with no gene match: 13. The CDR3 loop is CSAFPSGTSTTGELFF. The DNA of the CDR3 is TGCAGTGCTTTCCCCTCAGGGACTAGTACGACCGGGGAGCTGTTTTTT.

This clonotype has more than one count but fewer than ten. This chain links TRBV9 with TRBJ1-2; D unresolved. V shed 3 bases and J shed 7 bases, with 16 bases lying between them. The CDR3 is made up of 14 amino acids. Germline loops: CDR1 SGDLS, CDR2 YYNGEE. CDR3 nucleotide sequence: TGTGCCAGCAGCGGGCCCACCCTTTCGCCTGGCTACACCTTC. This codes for CASSGPTLSPGYTF. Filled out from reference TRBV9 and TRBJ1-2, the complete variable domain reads DSGVTQTPKHLITATGQRVTLRCSPRSGDLSVYWYQQSLDQGLQFLIQYYNGEERAKGNILERFSAQQFPDLHSELNLSSLELGDSALYFCASSGPTLSPGYTFGSGTRLTVV.

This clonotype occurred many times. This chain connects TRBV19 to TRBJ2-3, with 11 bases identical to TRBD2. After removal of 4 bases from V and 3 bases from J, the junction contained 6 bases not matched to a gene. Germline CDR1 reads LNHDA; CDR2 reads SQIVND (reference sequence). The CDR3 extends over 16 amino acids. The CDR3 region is CASSTIAGGPTDTQYF. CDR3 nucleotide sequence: TGTGCCAGTAGTACTATAGCGGGGGGGCCTACAGATACGCAGTATTTT. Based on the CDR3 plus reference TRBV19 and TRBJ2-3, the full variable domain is DGGITQSPKYLFRKEGQNVTLSCEQNLNHDAMYWYRQDPGQGLRLIYYSQIVNDFQKGDIAEGYSVSREKKESFPLTVTSAQKNPTAFYLCASSTIAGGPTDTQYFGPGTRLTVL.

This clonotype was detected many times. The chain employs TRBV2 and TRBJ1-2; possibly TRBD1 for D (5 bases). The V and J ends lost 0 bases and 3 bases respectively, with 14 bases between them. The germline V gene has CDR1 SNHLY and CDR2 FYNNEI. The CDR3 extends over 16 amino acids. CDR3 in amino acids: CASSEALQGAYYGYTF. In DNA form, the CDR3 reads TGTGCCAGCAGTGAAGCGCTTCAAGGGGCCTACTATGGCTACACCTTC.

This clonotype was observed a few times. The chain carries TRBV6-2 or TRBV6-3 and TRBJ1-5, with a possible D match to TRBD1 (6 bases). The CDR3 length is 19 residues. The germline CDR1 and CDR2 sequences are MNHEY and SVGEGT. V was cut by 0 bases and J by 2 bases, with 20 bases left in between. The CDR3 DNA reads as TGTGCCAGCAGTTACTCGATAACCGTGGGGGGGCCTGGCAATCAGCCCCAGCATTTT. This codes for CASSYSITVGGPGNQPQHF.

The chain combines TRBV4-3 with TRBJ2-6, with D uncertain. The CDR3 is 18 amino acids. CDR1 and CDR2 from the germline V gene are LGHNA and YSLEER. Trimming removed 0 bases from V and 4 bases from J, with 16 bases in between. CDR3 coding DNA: TGCGCCAGCAGCCAAGATCCGGGTGGGTTCGGAGGGGCCAACGTCCTGACTTTC. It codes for CASSQDPGGFGGANVLTF.

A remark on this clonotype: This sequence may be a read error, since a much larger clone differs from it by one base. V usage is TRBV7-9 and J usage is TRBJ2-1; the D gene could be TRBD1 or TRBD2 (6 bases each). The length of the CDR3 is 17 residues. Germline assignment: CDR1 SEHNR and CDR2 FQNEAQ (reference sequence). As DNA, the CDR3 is TGTGCCAGCAGCTTAGAAGGGGGGATGTTAAGTTCGAATGAGCAGTTATTC. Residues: CASSLEGGMLSSNEQLF.

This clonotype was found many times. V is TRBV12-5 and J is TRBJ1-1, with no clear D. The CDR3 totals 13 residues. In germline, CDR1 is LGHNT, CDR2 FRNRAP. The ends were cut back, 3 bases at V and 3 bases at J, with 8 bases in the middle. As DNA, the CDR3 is TGTGCTAGTGGTTTATTGTCTCACACTGAAGCTTTCTTT. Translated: CASGLLSHTEAFF.

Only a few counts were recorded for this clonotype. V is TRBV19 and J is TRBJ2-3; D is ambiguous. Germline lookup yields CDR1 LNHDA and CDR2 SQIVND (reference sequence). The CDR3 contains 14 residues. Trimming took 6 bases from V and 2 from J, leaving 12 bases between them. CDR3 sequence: CASRPRLLTDTQYF. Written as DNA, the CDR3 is TGTGCCAGTAGGCCGAGACTTCTCACAGATACGCAGTATTTT.

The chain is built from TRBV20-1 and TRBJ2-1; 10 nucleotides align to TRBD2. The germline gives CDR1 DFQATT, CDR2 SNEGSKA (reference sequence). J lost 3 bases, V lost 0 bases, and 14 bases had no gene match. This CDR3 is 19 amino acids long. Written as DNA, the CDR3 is TGCAGTGCTAGAGATCTAGTTTCGAGCGGGGGGGCCCTCTACAATGAGCAGTTCTTC. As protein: CSARDLVSSGGALYNEQFF.

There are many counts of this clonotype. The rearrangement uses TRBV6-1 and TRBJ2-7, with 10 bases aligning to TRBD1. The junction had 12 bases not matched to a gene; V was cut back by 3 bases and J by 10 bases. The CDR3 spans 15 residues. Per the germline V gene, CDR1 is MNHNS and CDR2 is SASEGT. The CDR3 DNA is TGTGCCAGCAGTGACCGGGACAGGGGTCCTACGACACAGTACGTC. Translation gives CASSDRDRGPTTQYV.

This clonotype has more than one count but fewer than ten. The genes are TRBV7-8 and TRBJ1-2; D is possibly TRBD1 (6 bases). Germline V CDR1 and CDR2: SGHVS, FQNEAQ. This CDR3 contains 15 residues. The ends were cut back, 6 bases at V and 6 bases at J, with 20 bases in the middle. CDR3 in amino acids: CASSPSGTWSHGYTF. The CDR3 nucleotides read TGTGCCAGCAGTCCCAGCGGGACATGGTCTCATGGCTACACCTTC.

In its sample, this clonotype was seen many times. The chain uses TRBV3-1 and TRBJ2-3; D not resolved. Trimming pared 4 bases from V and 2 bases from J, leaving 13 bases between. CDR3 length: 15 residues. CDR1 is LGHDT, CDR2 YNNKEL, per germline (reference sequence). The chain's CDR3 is CASSPNRINTDTQYF. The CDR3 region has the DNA TGTGCCAGCAGCCCGAACCGCATTAACACAGATACGCAGTATTTT.

CDR3 region: CASSHTTEPPGQLFF. CDR3 bases: TGCGCCAGCAGCCACACGACCGAACCCCCGGGTCAGCTGTTTTTT. The chain employs TRBV4-3 and TRBJ2-2; D is uncertain. Germline values: CDR1 LGHNA, CDR2 YSLEER. The CDR3 covers 15 residues. Trimming took off 3 bases at V and 12 bases at J, with 20 bases between the two ends.

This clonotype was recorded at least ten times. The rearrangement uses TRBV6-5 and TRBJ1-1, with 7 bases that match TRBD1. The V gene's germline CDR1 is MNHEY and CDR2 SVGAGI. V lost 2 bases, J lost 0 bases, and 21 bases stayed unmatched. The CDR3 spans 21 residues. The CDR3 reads CASSYPGDIRPGQKLNTEAFF. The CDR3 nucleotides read TGTGCCAGCAGTTACCCCGGAGATATCAGACCGGGACAGAAGCTGAACACTGAAGCTTTCTTT.

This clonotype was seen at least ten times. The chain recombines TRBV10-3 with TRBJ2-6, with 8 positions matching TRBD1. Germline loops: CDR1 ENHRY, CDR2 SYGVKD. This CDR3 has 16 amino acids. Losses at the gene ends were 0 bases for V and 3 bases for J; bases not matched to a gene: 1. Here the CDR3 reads CAISESDRDGANVLTF. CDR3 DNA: TGTGCCATCAGTGAGTCGGACAGGGATGGGGCCAACGTCCTGACTTTC.

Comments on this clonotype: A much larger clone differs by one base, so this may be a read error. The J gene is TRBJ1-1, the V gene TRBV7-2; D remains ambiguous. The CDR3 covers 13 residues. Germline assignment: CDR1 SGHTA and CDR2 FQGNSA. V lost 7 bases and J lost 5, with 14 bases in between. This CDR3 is CASTVGRKTEAFF. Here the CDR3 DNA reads TGTGCCAGCACCGTGGGTCGGAAAACTGAAGCTTTCTTT.

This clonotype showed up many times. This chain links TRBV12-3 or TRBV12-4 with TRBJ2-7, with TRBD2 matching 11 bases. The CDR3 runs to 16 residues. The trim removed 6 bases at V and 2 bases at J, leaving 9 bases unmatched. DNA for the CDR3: TGTGCCAGCAGCCTGTGGGGGACTAGCGGACCCTACGAGCAGTACTTC. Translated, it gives CASSLWGTSGPYEQYF.